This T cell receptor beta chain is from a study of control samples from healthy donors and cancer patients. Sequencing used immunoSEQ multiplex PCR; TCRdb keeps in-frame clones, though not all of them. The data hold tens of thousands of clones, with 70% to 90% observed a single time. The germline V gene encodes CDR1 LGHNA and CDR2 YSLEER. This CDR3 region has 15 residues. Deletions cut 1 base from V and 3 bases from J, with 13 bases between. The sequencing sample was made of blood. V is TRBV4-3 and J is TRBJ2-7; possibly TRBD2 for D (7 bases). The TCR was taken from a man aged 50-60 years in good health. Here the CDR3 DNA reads TGCGCCAGCAGCCAAGCCGGAAGGGGGGGCTACGAGCAGTACTTC. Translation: CASSQAGRGGYEQYF.